The T cell receptor beta chain under discussion was sequenced for a study of cytomegalovirus exposure and HLA in healthy donors. With respect to this clone: Its antigen is still unknown.

Study conclusions and caveats: The authors later found TCR association rates varying by HLA locus, with DRB1 most and HLA-C fewest. Earlier results showed most TCR beta V segments being productive about 87% or about 30% of the time.

V lost 0 bases and J 2 bases, leaving 9 bases between the germline ends. The CDR3 length is 15 residues. From germline, CDR1 is SGHRS and CDR2 YFSETQ. The PCR had 60 Vbeta and 13 Jbeta primers. The method was immunoSEQ multiplex PCR; TCRdb's version includes in-frame clones alone and lacks a portion of them. The profile shows 65,000 or so clones, 70% to 85% of them singletons. The chain employs TRBV5-1 and TRBJ2-1; D is perhaps TRBD2 (5 bases). This receptor was taken from a girl aged 10 to 17 in good health and CMV-seropositive. Sequenced sample: PBMCs. The CDR3: CASSLAAGTYNEQFF. CDR3 nucleotides: TGCGCCAGCAGCTTGGCCGCGGGCACCTACAATGAGCAGTTCTTC. The full variable domain, completed using reference TRBV5-1 and TRBJ2-1, is KAGVTQTPRYLIKTRGQQVTLSCSPISGHRSVSWYQQTPGQGLQFLFEYFSETQRNKGNFPGRFSGRQFSNSRSEMNVSTLELGDSALYLCASSLAAGTYNEQFFGPGTRLTVL.